This T cell receptor (beta chain) is drawn from a study of blood T cell repertoires in COVID-19. This clone has only one observation. Seattle patients were enrolled during active infection and followed longitudinally. The germline CDR1 and CDR2 sequences are MGHRA and YSYEKL. V lost 1 base to trimming and J lost 12 bases; unmatched junction nucleotides: 9. CDR3 size: 16 residues. Sequencing used immunoSEQ multiplex PCR; TCRdb keeps in-frame clones, though not all of them. The repertoire holds roughly 500,000 clones, with roughly nine tenths as singletons. This TCR derives from a man aged 18-30 years with COVID-19, enrolled during active disease. Sequenced: peripheral blood. The chain is built from TRBV4-1 and TRBJ2-1; the match to TRBD2 covers 13 bases. The CDR3 spells CASSQGSGTSGEGQFF. Here the CDR3 DNA reads TGCGCCAGCAGCCAAGGGTCCGGGACTAGCGGGGAGGGGCAGTTCTTC.